The 27 T cell receptor beta chains in this list originate from one sample, sequenced in a study of T cell responses to AZD1222 COVID-19 vaccine. Measured with immunoSEQ multiplex PCR; TCRdb has only the in-frame clones, and not every one. The sample has around 170,000 clones; 90% are singletons. The sample consisted of peripheral blood, taken on day 0 of AZD1222 vaccination. Receptor source: an adult in good health.

The V and J genes are TRBV4-3 and TRBJ2-5; D gene uncertain. V gave up 3 bases and J gave up 5 bases, with 16 bases separating them. The CDR3 loop spans 15 amino acids. Germline assignment: CDR1 LGHNA and CDR2 YSLEER. This chain's CDR3 is CASSQVNAAGETQYF. The CDR3 DNA is TGCGCCAGCAGCCAGGTTAACGCAGCTGGGGAGACCCAGTACTTC.

This clone was seen repeatedly, ten times or more. The chain couples TRBV2 to TRBJ1-6; TRBD1 aligns across 11 bases. V shed 4 bases and J 8 bases; nucleotides not matched to a gene: 1. Germline V gene data show CDR1 as SNHLY and CDR2 as FYNNEI. This CDR3 has 14 amino acids. The CDR3 loop reads CASSGTGGDSPLHF. Here the CDR3 DNA reads TGTGCCAGCAGTGGGACAGGGGGCGATTCACCCCTCCACTTT.

This clone appeared once. The genes are TRBV11-1 and TRBJ1-4, with 9 bases aligning to TRBD1. Germline V gene data show CDR1 as SGHAT and CDR2 as FQDESV (reference sequence). V lost 6 bases, J lost 0 bases, and 5 bases stayed unmatched. The CDR3 length is 16 residues. CDR3 sequence reads: CASRSGQGTTNEKLFF. Written as DNA, the CDR3 is TGTGCCAGCAGATCGGGACAGGGAACAACTAATGAAAAACTGTTTTTT.

This chain connects TRBV5-1 to TRBJ1-4, with 7 bases aligning to TRBD1. V lost 4 bases, J lost 2 bases, and 8 bases stayed unmatched. This CDR3 region has 16 residues. The germline V gene encodes CDR1 SGHRS and CDR2 YFSETQ. CDR3 amino acids: CASSTFGQATNEKLFF. The CDR3 DNA follows: TGCGCCAGCAGCACATTCGGACAGGCGACTAATGAAAAACTGTTTTTT.

The CDR3: CASSDSGTRLTGELFF. DNA for the CDR3: TGTGCCAGCAGTGACTCTGGGACTAGACTCACCGGGGAGCTGTTTTTT. V gene TRBV2 combines with J gene TRBJ2-2, with 8 nucleotides matching TRBD2. Germline CDR1 and CDR2: SNHLY and FYNNEI. Germline trimming cut 3 bases from V and 4 bases from J; bases unmatched to any gene: 7. The CDR3 extends over 16 amino acids. Combining the CDR3 with reference TRBV2 and TRBJ2-2 gives the whole variable domain EPEVTQTPSHQVTQMGQEVILRCVPISNHLYFYWYRQILGQKVEFLVSFYNNEISEKSEIFDDQFSVERPDGSNFTLKIRSTKLEDSAMYFCASSDSGTRLTGELFFGEGSRLTVL.

As to this clone: Relative to the germline gene, one junction end is altered; a read error may explain this. The rearrangement uses TRBV19 and TRBJ1-5; D gene ambiguous. The CDR3 is made up of 16 amino acids. From germline, CDR1 is LNHDA and CDR2 SQIVND (reference sequence). The CDR3 loop reads CANSISLVADNQPQHF. The CDR3 DNA follows: TGTGCCAATAGTATAAGTCTGGTGGCAGATAATCAGCCCCAGCATTTT.

The chain uses TRBV30 and TRBJ2-2, with a tentative D call TRBD2 (5 bases). The CDR3 covers 18 residues. Per germline, CDR1 GTSNPN and CDR2 SVGIG (reference sequence). V was clipped by 0 bases and J by 3 bases, with 20 bases between them. The CDR3 DNA is TGTGCCTGGAGTGTAAGAGTGGTTCGGGTGAGGGACACCGGGGAGCTGTTTTTT. Encoded protein: CAWSVRVVRVRDTGELFF.

J is TRBJ1-2 and V is TRBV14, with a weak D call TRBD1 (6 bases). The V end lost 3 bases, the J end lost 4 bases, and 18 bases lay between the germline ends. The germline gives CDR1 SGHDN, CDR2 FVKESK. There are 16 residues in the CDR3. This CDR3 is CASSHRDTRTLYGYTF. CDR3 sequence (DNA): TGTGCCAGCAGCCACCGGGACACCAGAACCCTCTATGGCTACACCTTC.

The chain joins TRBV10-1 to TRBJ2-7; 8 bases align to TRBD2. From germline, CDR1 is WNHNN and CDR2 SYGVQD (reference sequence). This CDR3 spans 14 amino acids. J lost 0 bases, V lost 4 bases, and 2 bases had no gene match. The CDR3 is CASSGTSGSYEQYF. CDR3 nucleotide sequence: TGCGCCAGCAGTGGTACTAGCGGCTCCTACGAGCAGTACTTC.

V usage is TRBV6-5 and J usage is TRBJ2-3; a possible D gene is TRBD2 (6 bases). Trimming removed 2 bases from V and 3 bases from J, with 12 bases in between. This CDR3 is built from 15 residues. The germline V gene encodes CDR1 MNHEY and CDR2 SVGAGI. CDR3 loop: CASSYAGSRTDTQYF. In DNA, the CDR3 is TGTGCCAGCAGTTACGCGGGGTCCAGGACAGATACGCAGTATTTT.

This chain uses TRBV29-1 with TRBJ2-1, with 10 nucleotides matching TRBD1. The V gene's germline CDR1 is SQVTM and CDR2 ANQGSEA. CDR3 length: 14 amino acids. The V segment lost 6 bases and the J segment 4 bases; nucleotides outside the gene matches: 6. This CDR3 is CSVERQGAYNEQFF. The CDR3 DNA sequence: TGCAGCGTGGAACGACAGGGGGCTTACAATGAGCAGTTCTTC.

The J gene is TRBJ2-2, the V gene TRBV5-1; D possibly corresponds to TRBD2 (6 bases). Trimming removed 1 base from V and 1 base from J, with 8 bases in between. This CDR3 is 15 amino acids long. CDR1 and CDR2 (germline): SGHRS, YFSETQ. CDR3 protein: CASSLSGVNTGELFF. CDR3 nucleotides: TGCGCCAGCAGCTTGTCGGGGGTGAACACCGGGGAGCTGTTTTTT. The full variable domain, completed using reference TRBV5-1 and TRBJ2-2, is KAGVTQTPRYLIKTRGQQVTLSCSPISGHRSVSWYQQTPGQGLQFLFEYFSETQRNKGNFPGRFSGRQFSNSRSEMNVSTLELGDSALYLCASSLSGVNTGELFFGEGSRLTVL.

The J gene is TRBJ1-1, the V gene TRBV30, with 10 bases that match TRBD1. The CDR3 is 17 amino acids. Germline CDR1 GTSNPN, CDR2 SVGIG (reference sequence). J gave up 4 bases and V 0 bases, and 11 bases lay outside the gene matches. Here the CDR3 DNA reads TGTGCCTGGAGTGTAGAGACAGGGGGCTTTCGTATCACTGAAGCTTTCTTT. Its translation: CAWSVETGGFRITEAFF.

This chain connects TRBV19 to TRBJ2-2; the D is unclear. This CDR3 contains 14 residues. From germline, CDR1 is LNHDA and CDR2 SQIVND (reference sequence). V lost 9 bases and J lost 2, with 13 bases in between. The CDR3 nucleotides are TGTGCCAGCGAAATGTGGGATAACACCGGGGAGCTGTTTTTT. As protein: CASEMWDNTGELFF.

V usage is TRBV6-6 and J usage is TRBJ1-1, with TRBD1 matching 7 bases. The CDR3 is 18 amino acids. Germline loops: CDR1 MNHNY, CDR2 SVGAGI (reference sequence). V shed 5 bases, J shed 0 bases, and the junction held 15 bases outside the gene matches. CDR3 in amino acids: CASSRLPETGPMNTEAFF. As DNA, the CDR3 is TGTGCCAGCAGTAGATTACCGGAGACAGGGCCCATGAACACTGAAGCTTTCTTT.

This sequence joins TRBV6-5 and TRBJ1-1, with D maybe TRBD1 (5 bases). This CDR3 comprises 14 residues. From germline, CDR1 is MNHEY and CDR2 SVGAGI. V was shortened by 4 bases and J by 3 bases, with 12 bases between the two germline ends. The CDR3 bases are TGTGCCAGCAGTTTCAGGGACGGTGACACTGAAGCTTTCTTT. Protein: CASSFRDGDTEAFF.

The rearrangement joins TRBV3-1 (or the pseudogene TRBV3-2) to TRBJ2-2; tentative D call: TRBD2 (6 bases). The CDR3 sequence is 16 residues long. Trimming shortened V by 1 base and J by 6 bases, and 15 bases separated the two germline ends. Germline-derived CDR1 and CDR2 are LGHDT and YNNKEL (reference sequence). CDR3 loop: CASSQVGGRNPGELFF. The DNA of the CDR3 is TGTGCCAGCAGCCAAGTTGGAGGGCGGAATCCCGGGGAGCTGTTTTTT.

The chain uses TRBV19 and TRBJ2-7; TRBD2 might be the D (7 bases). Germline CDR1 LNHDA, CDR2 SQIVND (reference sequence). The CDR3 runs to 14 residues. V was shortened by 3 bases and J by 5 bases, with 14 bases between the two germline ends. This CDR3 is CASSIGGGQDEQYF. CDR3 sequence (DNA): TGTGCCAGTAGTATTGGGGGGGGCCAGGACGAGCAGTACTTC.

This chain connects TRBV6-2 or TRBV6-3 to TRBJ1-5; D remains unclear. With 0 bases removed from V and 2 bases from J, the gap between germline ends came to 8 bases. The length of the CDR3 is 15 residues. Germline V gene sequence: CDR1 MNHEY, CDR2 SVGEGT. The CDR3 nucleotides read TGTGCCAGCAGTTACTCGACGGCGCGCAATCAGCCCCAGCATTTT. It encodes CASSYSTARNQPQHF.

The chain uses TRBV7-2 and TRBJ2-5, with D unresolved. Trimming left V 1 base short and J 2 bases short, with 5 bases between. Germline-derived CDR1 and CDR2 are SGHTA and FQGNSA. The CDR3 runs to 13 residues. The CDR3 loop is CASSLVEQETQYF. CDR3 sequence (DNA): TGTGCCAGCAGCTTAGTGGAGCAAGAGACCCAGTACTTC.

This clone turned up a few times. The chain couples TRBV28 to TRBJ2-3; 7 bases are shared with TRBD2. J was trimmed by 0 bases and V by 6 bases; bases with no gene match: 6. The germline CDR1 and CDR2 sequences are MDHEN and SYDVKM. CDR3 length: 15 amino acids. The CDR3 sequence is CASRGGAASTDTQYF. The DNA for the CDR3 is TGTGCCAGCAGGGGAGGGGCGGCGAGCACAGATACGCAGTATTTT.

This clone was detected only once. The V and J genes are TRBV28 and TRBJ1-5; D call uncertain. Trimming pared 3 bases from V and 4 bases from J, leaving 10 bases between. The germline V gene has CDR1 MDHEN and CDR2 SYDVKM. The CDR3 is 14 amino acids. CDR3 protein: CASSFGETNQPQHF. Written as DNA, the CDR3 is TGTGCCAGCAGTTTTGGGGAAACAAATCAGCCCCAGCATTTT.

The gene calls are TRBV7-8 and TRBJ1-1, with D unclear. V lost 5 bases to trimming and J lost 4 bases, with 11 bases between them. The V gene's germline CDR1 is SGHVS and CDR2 FQNEAQ. This CDR3 region has 13 residues. The CDR3 protein is CASSPTPTTEAFF. The CDR3 bases are TGTGCCAGCAGCCCCACTCCAACCACTGAAGCTTTCTTT.

This chain connects TRBV28 to TRBJ1-5; 8 nucleotides match TRBD1. The CDR3 is made up of 14 amino acids. The germline V gene encodes CDR1 MDHEN and CDR2 SYDVKM. J gave up 4 bases and V 5 bases, and 4 bases lay outside the gene matches. CDR3 bases: TGTGCCAGCAGTCACCAGGGGGCGAATCAGCCCCAGCATTTT. Its protein product is CASSHQGANQPQHF.

V is TRBV13 and J is TRBJ1-1; 8 nucleotides align to TRBD1. Trimming took 10 bases from V and 5 from J; bases not matched to a gene: 9. The germline V gene has CDR1 PRHDT and CDR2 FYEKMQ (reference sequence). The CDR3 covers 13 residues. Here the CDR3 reads CATARGRWTEAFF. CDR3 bases: TGTGCCACCGCCAGGGGGCGATGGACTGAAGCTTTCTTT.

J is TRBJ1-2 and V is TRBV28, with a tentative D call TRBD1 (6 bases). The CDR3 loop spans 13 amino acids. The germline V gene encodes CDR1 MDHEN and CDR2 SYDVKM. Trimming took 3 bases from V and 4 from J, leaving 9 bases between them. The CDR3 nucleotides are TGTGCCAGCAGTTTTCGGGACATCTATGGCTACACCTTC. Translating it yields CASSFRDIYGYTF.

This sequence joins TRBV2 and TRBJ2-7; D gene uncertain. V shed 8 bases and J shed 5 bases, with 10 bases lying between them. Germline CDR1 reads SNHLY; CDR2 reads FYNNEI. This CDR3 is built from 11 residues. The CDR3, as DNA: TGTGCCAGCTCGCCCGAAGACGAGCAGTACTTC. Translating it yields CASSPEDEQYF.